This TCR beta chain was documented in a study of T cell repertoires in cytomegalovirus infection. Across the study: An indication of both CMV infection and matching HLA type came from public TCR beta signatures.

This clonotype was seen at least ten times. Its target is unknown. TCRdb re-called the reads with MiXCR, one entry per CDR3 protein. This table holds more than 200,000 distinct CDR3 sequences, 9.1% found once. Study-wide findings and caveats: The cumulative frequency of public TCR beta families distinguished individuals who carried CMV together with the relevant HLA.

Germline assignment: CDR1 SGHRS and CDR2 YFSETQ. The CDR3 runs to 16 residues. J gave up 6 bases and V 3 bases, and 7 bases lay outside the gene matches. The sequenced material came from PBMCs. The receptor was derived from a human donor in good health (CMV status not recorded). Some clones in this sample may be carry-over from other donors' samples. The V gene is TRBV5-1, the J gene TRBJ1-6, with TRBD1 matching over 9 bases. The CDR3 nucleotides are TGCGCCAGCAGCTCGACCGGGACAGGGCGTAATTCACCCCTCCACTTT. Residues: CASSSTGTGRNSPLHF.